The clone carrying this T cell receptor (beta chain) was recorded at least ten times. Its antigen is unidentified. TCRdb reprocessed the reads via MiXCR and lists one record per CDR3 protein. This table holds more than 200,000 distinct CDR3 sequences, approximately 10% found once. This entry belongs to a study of T cell repertoires in cytomegalovirus infection. Overall study findings and caveats: CMV-specific HLA-C-restricted TCR beta clonotypes dominated the ex vivo response.

The V gene's germline CDR1 is SGHTA and CDR2 FQGNSA. CDR3 size: 13 residues. The ends were cut back, 5 bases at V and 10 bases at J, with 15 bases in the middle. Sequencing was performed on PBMCs. The chain is built from TRBV7-2 and TRBJ1-5; no firm D call. This receptor was taken from a human donor in good health (CMV status not recorded). Some clones in this sample may be carry-over from other donors' samples. CDR3 residues: CASSEHFPGPQHF. In nucleotides, the CDR3 is TGTGCCAGCAGCGAGCATTTTCCGGGACCCCAGCATTTT.